The 9 T cell receptor beta chains below were found in one sample sequenced in a study of blood T cell repertoires in COVID-19. The method was immunoSEQ multiplex PCR; TCRdb's version includes in-frame clones alone and lacks a portion of them. Among hundreds of thousands of clones listed, 86% were seen once. Sequencing was done on a sample of peripheral blood. These receptors were taken from a woman between 55 and 75 years old who had recovered from COVID-19.

CDR3 nucleotide sequence: TGTGCCAGCAGCCCCCCCAACAGCAAAAACAATGAGCAGTTCTTC. It yields the protein CASSPPNSKNNEQFF. V usage is TRBV11-3 and J usage is TRBJ2-1, with unresolved D. The CDR3 has 15 amino acids. Deletions cut 5 bases from V and 5 bases from J, with 16 bases between. Germline CDR1 SGHNT, CDR2 YENEEA.

V and J are TRBV5-4 and TRBJ1-2; D gene ambiguous. CDR3 length: 14 amino acids. Germline V gene data show CDR1 as SGHNT and CDR2 as YYREEE (reference sequence). Trimming took off 3 bases at V and 2 bases at J, with 11 bases between the two ends. The CDR3 sequence is CASSSQQTNYGYTF. Here the CDR3 DNA reads TGTGCCAGCAGCTCACAGCAAACCAACTATGGCTACACCTTC.

The J gene is TRBJ1-5, the V gene TRBV18; 8 nucleotides line up with TRBD1. This CDR3 has 16 residues. The germline V gene encodes CDR1 KGHSH and CDR2 LQKENI. The V gene end was trimmed by 3 bases and the J gene end by 1 base; junction bases not matched to a gene: 5. DNA for the CDR3: TGTGCCAGCTCACCGCAGGGGGCGAGAAGCAATCAGCCCCAGCATTTT. Translated: CASSPQGARSNQPQHF.

The gene calls are TRBV5-1 and TRBJ1-1; tentative D call: TRBD1 (6 bases). CDR1 is SGHRS, CDR2 YFSETQ, per germline. This CDR3 is 14 amino acids long. The V end lost 3 bases, the J end lost 1 base, and 10 bases lay between the germline ends. Written as DNA, the CDR3 is TGCGCCAGCAGCTCGGGGACATCGAACACTGAAGCTTTCTTT. Residues: CASSSGTSNTEAFF. Using reference TRBV5-1 and TRBJ1-1 for the parts outside the CDR3, the full variable domain is KAGVTQTPRYLIKTRGQQVTLSCSPISGHRSVSWYQQTPGQGLQFLFEYFSETQRNKGNFPGRFSGRQFSNSRSEMNVSTLELGDSALYLCASSSGTSNTEAFFGQGTRLTVV.

The chain joins TRBV6-5 to TRBJ2-7; TRBD2 agrees at 11 bases. Trimming at V came to 6 bases and at J to 4 bases, leaving 5 bases not matched to a gene. This CDR3 contains 14 residues. Germline CDR1 reads MNHEY; CDR2 reads SVGAGI. The CDR3: CASRISGGAYEQYF. CDR3 in DNA: TGTGCCAGCAGGATTAGCGGGGGGGCGTACGAGCAGTACTTC.

V gene TRBV21-1 combines with J gene TRBJ2-3; TRBD2, the table's D call, lacks a check against the DNA. TRBV21-1 is tagged as a pseudogene. This CDR3 region has 15 residues. The CDR3 DNA is TGTGCCAGCAGCAACGGGCGGGGGCCCACAGATACGCAGTATTTT. Encoded protein: CASSNGRGPTDTQYF.

This rearrangement joins TRBV24-1 to TRBJ2-5, with TRBD2 matching 8 bases. The CDR3 sequence is 14 residues long. With V trimmed by 4 bases and J by 4 bases, 4 bases remained unmatched. Germline values: CDR1 KGHDR, CDR2 SFDVKD. This CDR3 is CATSDPGRGETQYF. As DNA, the CDR3 is TGTGCCACCAGTGACCCCGGGAGGGGAGAGACCCAGTACTTC.

V gene TRBV4-2 combines with J gene TRBJ2-1; 9 nucleotides align to TRBD2. This CDR3 has 15 amino acids. Germline V lookup: CDR1 LGHNA, CDR2 YNFKEQ. The ends lost 1 base at V and 7 bases at J; junction bases unmatched: 5. The CDR3 nucleotides are TGTGCCAGCAGCCAAGTGACTAGCGGCGCGAATGAGCAGTTCTTC. This translates into CASSQVTSGANEQFF.

This clone showed up just once. The J gene is TRBJ1-1, the V gene TRBV2; D gene unclear. The V gene's germline CDR1 is SNHLY and CDR2 FYNNEI. This CDR3 comprises 14 residues. V shed 4 bases and J shed 1 base, with 10 bases lying between them. The CDR3 sequence is CASSVGRENTEAFF. In DNA, the CDR3 is TGTGCCAGCAGTGTAGGACGGGAGAACACTGAAGCTTTCTTT.